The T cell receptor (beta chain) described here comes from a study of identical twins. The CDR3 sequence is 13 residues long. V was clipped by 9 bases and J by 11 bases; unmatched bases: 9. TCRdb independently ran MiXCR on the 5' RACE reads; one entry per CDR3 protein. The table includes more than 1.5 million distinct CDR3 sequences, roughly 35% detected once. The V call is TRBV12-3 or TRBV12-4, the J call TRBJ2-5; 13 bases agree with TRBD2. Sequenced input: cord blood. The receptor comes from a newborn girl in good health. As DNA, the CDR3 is TGTGCCAGTGGGACTAGCGGGGTCAATGAGCAGTACTTC. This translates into CASGTSGVNEQYF.